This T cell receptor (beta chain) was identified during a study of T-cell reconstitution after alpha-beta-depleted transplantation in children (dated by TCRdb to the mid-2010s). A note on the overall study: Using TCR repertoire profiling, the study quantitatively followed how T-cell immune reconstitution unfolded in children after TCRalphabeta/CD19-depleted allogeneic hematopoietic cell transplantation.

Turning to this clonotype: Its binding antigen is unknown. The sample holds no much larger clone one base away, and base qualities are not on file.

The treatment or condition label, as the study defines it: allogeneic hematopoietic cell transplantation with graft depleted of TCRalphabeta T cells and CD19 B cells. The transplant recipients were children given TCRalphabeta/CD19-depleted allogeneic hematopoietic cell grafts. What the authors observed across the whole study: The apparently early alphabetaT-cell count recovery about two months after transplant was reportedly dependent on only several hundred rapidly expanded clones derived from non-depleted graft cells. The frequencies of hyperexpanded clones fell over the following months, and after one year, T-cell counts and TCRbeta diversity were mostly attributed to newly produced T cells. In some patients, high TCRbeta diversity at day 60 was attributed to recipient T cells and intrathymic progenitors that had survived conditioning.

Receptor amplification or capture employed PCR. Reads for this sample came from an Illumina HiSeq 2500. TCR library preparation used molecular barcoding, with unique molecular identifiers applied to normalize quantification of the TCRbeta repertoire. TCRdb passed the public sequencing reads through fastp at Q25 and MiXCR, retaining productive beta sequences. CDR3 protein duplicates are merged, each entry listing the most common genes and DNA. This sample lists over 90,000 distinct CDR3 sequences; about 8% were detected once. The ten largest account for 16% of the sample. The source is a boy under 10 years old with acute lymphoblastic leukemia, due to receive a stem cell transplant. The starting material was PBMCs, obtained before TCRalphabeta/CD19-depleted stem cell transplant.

The CDR3 reads CASSEVRRSEKLFF. The nucleotide sequence is TGTGCCAGCAGTGAAGTAAGGAGGAGTGAAAAACTGTTTTTT. The chain employs TRBV2 and TRBJ1-4, with no confidently assigned D gene. CDR1 and CDR2 are drawn from the germline V gene: SNHLY, FYNNEI. The CDR3 runs 14 amino acids, cysteine and phenylalanine included. The entry retains the CDR3 DNA only, 42 bases that are in frame from base 1. Between the V and J ends, shortened by 1 base and 7 bases respectively, the junction contains 10 bases.